The 24 T cell receptor beta chains reported below all come from one sample, sequenced in a study of beta chain features in type 1 diabetes. These receptors' targets are unknown. General study results and limits: Moderate yet significant TCRB CDR3 shortening was seen in Type 1 diabetes patients in all four CD4+ subsets.

What was sequenced were expressed TCRB transcripts, since all of the isolated RNA had been reverse transcribed. Using immunoSEQ multiplex PCR, the repertoire was profiled, and TCRdb retains in-frame clones only, with some absent. Here the sample spans 200,000 to 300,000 clones, under 13% being singletons. Material: naive CD4+ T cells from blood. These receptors were taken from a young man with type 1 diabetes.

This clone has just a few counts. V usage is TRBV18 and J usage is TRBJ2-7; D gene unclear. V was trimmed by 0 bases and J by 3 bases, leaving 6 bases between them. From germline, CDR1 is KGHSH and CDR2 LQKENI. This CDR3 contains 13 residues. Here the CDR3 reads CASSPPTSYEQYF. DNA of the CDR3: TGTGCCAGCTCACCACCGACAAGCTACGAGCAGTACTTC. Drawing the rest from reference TRBV18 and TRBJ2-7, the complete variable domain is NAGVMQNPRHLVRRRGQEARLRCSPMKGHSHVYWYRQLPEEGLKFMVYLQKENIIDESGMPKERFSAEFPKEGPSILRIQQVVRGDSAAYFCASSPPTSYEQYFGPGTRLTVT.

This chain links TRBV27 with TRBJ2-4, with D maybe TRBD1 (6 bases). The CDR3 is 14 residues long. From germline, CDR1 is MNHEY and CDR2 SMNVEV (reference sequence). V was trimmed by 8 bases and J by 3 bases, leaving 14 bases between them. The CDR3 protein is CASGYPGVKNIQYF. Written as DNA, the CDR3 is TGTGCCAGCGGTTATCCAGGGGTCAAAAACATTCAGTACTTC.

The V call is TRBV28, the J call TRBJ2-5; D might be TRBD1 (6 bases). V lost 4 bases to trimming and J lost 2 bases, with 11 bases between them. This CDR3 contains 14 residues. The germline V gene encodes CDR1 MDHEN and CDR2 SYDVKM. In nucleotides, the CDR3 is TGTGCCAGCAGTTCTGGACAGTGGCAAGAGACCCAGTACTTC. Amino acid sequence: CASSSGQWQETQYF.

This clone was seen a few times. The rearrangement uses TRBV7-2 and TRBJ2-3; 10 nucleotides line up with TRBD2. This CDR3 region has 14 residues. V shed 5 bases, J shed 7 bases, and the junction held 6 bases outside the gene matches. In germline, CDR1 is SGHTA, CDR2 FQGNSA. CDR3 nucleotide sequence: TGTGCCAGCAGCGGGACTAGCGTATGGTATACGCAGTATTTT. Its translation is CASSGTSVWYTQYF.

This clone has only a few counts. This chain joins TRBV7-2 and TRBJ2-7; the match to TRBD2 covers 9 bases. Looked up from germline, CDR1 is SGHTA and CDR2 is FQGNSA. V trimming: 5 bases; J trimming: 10 bases; junction bases outside the gene matches: 9. CDR3 size: 13 residues. Written as DNA, the CDR3 is TGTGCCAGCAGCCGTCCAGGCGGGGGGGAACAGTACTTC. This sequence encodes CASSRPGGGEQYF.

V is TRBV9 and J is TRBJ1-6; D gene ambiguous. V shed 1 base and J shed 8 bases, with 10 bases lying between them. Germline assignment: CDR1 SGDLS and CDR2 YYNGEE. The length of the CDR3 is 14 residues. CDR3 sequence reads: CASSVNGKDSPLHF. Written as DNA, the CDR3 is TGTGCCAGCAGCGTAAACGGGAAAGATTCACCCCTCCACTTT.

The V and J genes are TRBV4-3 and TRBJ2-1; 9 bases line up with TRBD2. The CDR3 contains 14 residues. The germline gives CDR1 LGHNA, CDR2 YSLEER. After removal of 6 bases from V and 9 bases from J, the junction contained 9 bases not matched to a gene. CDR3 loop: CASRRAGGWGEQFF. CDR3 nucleotide sequence: TGCGCCAGCAGAAGAGCGGGGGGCTGGGGTGAGCAGTTCTTC.

This clone was seen a few times. The V call is TRBV4-3, the J call TRBJ2-1, with a possible D match to TRBD1 (6 bases). The germline V gene encodes CDR1 LGHNA and CDR2 YSLEER. The CDR3 runs to 13 residues. The V and J ends lost 0 bases and 14 bases respectively, with 14 bases between them. As DNA, the CDR3 is TGCGCCAGCAGCCAAGAACTACAGGGAGAGGAGTTCTTC. Encoded protein: CASSQELQGEEFF.

The V call is TRBV2, the J call TRBJ1-4, with 7 bases fitting TRBD1. The ends lost 7 bases at V and 8 bases at J; junction bases unmatched: 10. CDR1 is SNHLY, CDR2 FYNNEI, per germline. CDR3 length equals 14 residues. The CDR3: CASTQRGLKEKLFF. CDR3 sequence (DNA): TGTGCCAGCACCCAGAGGGGGCTTAAAGAAAAACTGTTTTTT. Drawing the rest from reference TRBV2 and TRBJ1-4, the complete variable domain is EPEVTQTPSHQVTQMGQEVILRCVPISNHLYFYWYRQILGQKVEFLVSFYNNEISEKSEIFDDQFSVERPDGSNFTLKIRSTKLEDSAMYFCASTQRGLKEKLFFGSGTQLSVL.

This clone showed up just a few times. The chain combines TRBV7-3 with TRBJ2-1, with D maybe TRBD2 (7 bases). This CDR3 comprises 15 residues. The germline CDR1 and CDR2 sequences are SGHTA and FQGTGA. V was clipped by 5 bases and J by 3 bases, with 14 bases between them. The CDR3 sequence is CASSPRGADYNEQFF. The CDR3 bases are TGTGCCAGCAGCCCCCGGGGGGCCGACTACAATGAGCAGTTCTTC. The full variable domain, its missing parts supplied by reference TRBV7-3 and TRBJ2-1, is GAGVSQTPSNKVTEKGKYVELRCDPISGHTALYWYRQSLGQGPEFLIYFQGTGAADDSGLPNDRFFAVRPEGSVSTLKIQRTERGDSAVYLCASSPRGADYNEQFFGPGTRLTVL.

The chain employs TRBV30 and TRBJ1-5, with a tentative D call TRBD1 (6 bases). CDR1 and CDR2 (germline): GTSNPN, SVGIG (reference sequence). The CDR3 spans 13 residues. V lost 0 bases, J lost 6 bases, and 9 bases lay in between. The CDR3 DNA reads TGTGCCTGGAGTGTATCGGACAGTCAGCCCCAGCATTTT. Protein: CAWSVSDSQPQHF. Full variable domain (outside the CDR3, taken from reference TRBV30 and TRBJ1-5): SQTIHQWPATLVQPVGSPLSLECTVEGTSNPNLYWYRQAAGRGLQLLFYSVGIGQISSEVPQNLSASRPQDRQFILSSKKLLLSDSGFYLCAWSVSDSQPQHFGDGTRLSIL.

This clone was counted between two and nine times. The chain carries TRBV25-1 and TRBJ1-1; D is uncertain. The V gene lost 3 bases and the J gene lost 3 bases, with 11 bases spanning the gap. This CDR3 has 14 amino acids. From germline, CDR1 is MGHDK and CDR2 SYGVNS. Here the CDR3 DNA reads TGTGCCAGCAGTGATGGCACTAGATACACTGAAGCTTTCTTT. Protein product: CASSDGTRYTEAFF.

This chain links TRBV10-3 with TRBJ2-5, with D maybe TRBD2 (6 bases). The CDR3 sequence is 12 residues long. The germline CDR1 and CDR2 sequences are ENHRY and SYGVKD. Trimming took off 2 bases at V and 7 bases at J, with 8 bases between the two ends. The CDR3: CAISEEEGTQYF. DNA of the CDR3: TGTGCCATCAGTGAGGAGGAGGGGACCCAGTACTTC.

The chain employs TRBV29-1 and TRBJ1-3, with unresolved D. Germline V CDR1 and CDR2: SQVTM, ANQGSEA. Trimming left V 5 bases short and J 0 bases short, with 5 bases between. This CDR3 contains 12 residues. This CDR3 reads CSVTVSGNTIYF. DNA for the CDR3: TGCAGCGTTACGGTCTCTGGAAACACCATATATTTT.

The J gene is TRBJ2-3, the V gene TRBV7-3; 7 bases agree with TRBD1. The length of the CDR3 is 14 residues. J lost 1 base, V lost 6 bases, and 4 bases had no gene match. Germline loops: CDR1 SGHTA, CDR2 FQGTGA. The DNA of the CDR3 is TGTGCCAGCAGTCTCCAGGGGGGCACAGATACGCAGTATTTT. This translates into CASSLQGGTDTQYF.

This clone was found a few times. V gene TRBV29-1 combines with J gene TRBJ1-2; TRBD1 is a possible D gene (6 bases). The CDR3 runs 13 residues. Germline V gives CDR1 SQVTM, CDR2 ANQGSEA. V lost 7 bases, J lost 6 bases, and 18 bases lay in between. CDR3 DNA sequence: TGCAGCGCCCAAAATACAGGGCGGGATGGCTACACCTTC. This sequence encodes CSAQNTGRDGYTF.

J is TRBJ1-2 and V is TRBV6-5, with 11 bases lining up with TRBD1. The CDR3 contains 15 residues. V lost 6 bases and J lost 6; bases outside the gene matches: 9. Germline V CDR1 and CDR2: MNHEY, SVGAGI. The CDR3 protein is CASSDAGTGGDGYTF. DNA of the CDR3: TGTGCCAGCAGCGATGCCGGGACAGGGGGAGATGGCTACACCTTC.

This clone was seen more than once but under ten times. This chain connects TRBV19 to TRBJ2-3, with TRBD1 identical over 8 bases. CDR3 size: 14 residues. J lost 4 bases, V lost 6 bases, and 6 bases had no gene match. Germline V gene data show CDR1 as LNHDA and CDR2 as SQIVND (reference sequence). CDR3 DNA: TGTGCCAGTAGCCAAGACAGGGGCCCAGATACGCAGTATTTT. This sequence encodes CASSQDRGPDTQYF. The whole variable domain, filled in from reference TRBV19 and TRBJ2-3, reads DGGITQSPKYLFRKEGQNVTLSCEQNLNHDAMYWYRQDPGQGLRLIYYSQIVNDFQKGDIAEGYSVSREKKESFPLTVTSAQKNPTAFYLCASSQDRGPDTQYFGPGTRLTVL.

The rearrangement links TRBV9 to TRBJ1-6; D possibly corresponds to TRBD1 (6 bases). CDR3 size: 14 residues. V gave up 1 base and J gave up 7 bases, with 9 bases separating them. The germline V gene has CDR1 SGDLS and CDR2 YYNGEE. The CDR3 nucleotides read TGTGCCAGCAGCGTATTGGACAGCAATTCACCCCTCCACTTT. This translates into CASSVLDSNSPLHF.

The rearrangement links TRBV18 to TRBJ2-5, with 7 bases identical to TRBD2. The CDR3 contains 15 residues. The germline V gene encodes CDR1 KGHSH and CDR2 LQKENI. The V gene end was trimmed by 1 base and the J gene end by 0 bases; junction bases not matched to a gene: 2. In DNA, the CDR3 is TGTGCCAGCTCACCACGGGGGGGGTACCAAGAGACCCAGTACTTC. This codes for CASSPRGGYQETQYF.

The chain combines TRBV2 with TRBJ1-5; D ambiguous. In germline, CDR1 is SNHLY, CDR2 FYNNEI. The CDR3 totals 13 residues. Trimming cost V 7 bases and J 0 bases, with 7 bases left between them. CDR3 sequence: CASMRNSNQPQHF. The CDR3 bases are TGTGCCAGCATGAGGAATAGCAATCAGCCCCAGCATTTT.

The chain links TRBV7-2 to TRBJ1-2, with 8 bases that match TRBD1. CDR1 and CDR2 (germline): SGHTA, FQGNSA. The CDR3 has 12 residues. V shed 5 bases and J 9 bases; nucleotides not matched to a gene: 5. Here the CDR3 DNA reads TGTGCCAGCAGCCACGGGACAGGTAGCTACACCTTC. This translates into CASSHGTGSYTF.

This clone has just a few counts. The chain links TRBV4-2 to TRBJ2-7; TRBD2 matches at 8 bases. The junction had 8 bases not matched to a gene; V was cut back by 4 bases and J by 0 bases. Germline loops: CDR1 LGHNA, CDR2 YNFKEQ. The CDR3 runs 16 residues. The CDR3 sequence: CASSRESGGSSYEQYF. Written as DNA, the CDR3 is TGTGCCAGCAGCCGGGAATCGGGGGGGAGCTCCTACGAGCAGTACTTC.

Only a few counts were recorded for this clone. CDR3 region: CASSTGQGYQPQHF. CDR3 DNA: TGTGCCAGCAGTACTGGACAGGGATATCAGCCCCAGCATTTT. The chain links TRBV6-6 to TRBJ1-5, with 8 bases identical to TRBD1. Germline V gene data show CDR1 as MNHNY and CDR2 as SVGAGI (reference sequence). V lost 5 bases to trimming and J lost 5 bases; unmatched junction nucleotides: 5. CDR3 size: 14 residues.